These 3 T cell receptor beta chains were sequenced from one sample in a study of T-cell memory formation after mild COVID-19. TCRdb passed the 5' RACE reads through MiXCR, listing each CDR3 protein once. The sample carries 250,000 to 400,000 distinct CDR3 sequences, roughly an eighth recorded once. Sequencing was carried out using PBMCs or a T cell subset sorted from them (not recorded which). The receptors originated from a man aged 18 to 30 who had mild COVID-19 (a few samples of this study predate the infection). Cell type and time point are not known.

This rearrangement joins TRBV12-3 or TRBV12-4 to TRBJ1-5; D uncertain. The CDR3 extends over 14 amino acids. The germline V and J ends were trimmed by 1 base and 7 bases, with 11 bases remaining between them. The chain's CDR3 is CASSLGASHQPQHF. The CDR3 DNA is TGTGCCAGCAGTTTAGGGGCAAGCCACCAGCCCCAGCATTTT.

This clonotype has at least ten counts. This chain uses TRBV19 with TRBJ2-7; D gene unclear. The CDR3 is 13 residues long. Germline loops: CDR1 LNHDA, CDR2 SQIVND (reference sequence). Trimming left V 0 bases short and J 2 bases short, with 5 bases between. DNA of the CDR3: TGTGCCAGTAGTATAGAGGGGACCTACGAGCAGTACTTC. Its protein is CASSIEGTYEQYF.

This clonotype was counted only a few times. The DNA for the CDR3 is TGCAGTGCTTTTGCCCGGACTAGCGGCACAGATACGCAGTATTTT. Residues: CSAFARTSGTDTQYF. V is TRBV20-1 and J is TRBJ2-3, with 9 bases lining up with TRBD2. Trimming at V came to 5 bases and at J to 1 base, leaving 7 bases not matched to a gene. The germline gives CDR1 DFQATT, CDR2 SNEGSKA (reference sequence). The CDR3 is 15 residues long.